Shown below are 15 T cell receptor beta chains from a single sample sequenced in a study of OX40 agonist ivuxolimab in advanced cancers. Assay used: immunoSEQ multiplex PCR; TCRdb lists only in-frame clones, some missing. The table has around 76,000 clones, more than 80% seen once. The sample was CD4+ or CD8+ T cells sorted from blood, taken in a trial of the OX40 agonist ivuxolimab. The receptor set was obtained from an adult with an advanced solid tumor such as melanoma, head and neck, liver or kidney cancer.

V and J are TRBV5-8 and TRBJ2-6, with 7 bases lining up with TRBD2. The CDR3 sequence is 16 residues long. V shed 0 bases and J 2 bases; nucleotides not matched to a gene: 2. Germline V gives CDR1 SGHTS, CDR2 YDEGEE. The CDR3 coding sequence is TGTGCCAGCAGCTTGGGGGAGGGAACTGGGGCCAACGTCCTGACTTTC. This translates into CASSLGEGTGANVLTF. The full variable domain, its missing parts supplied by reference TRBV5-8 and TRBJ2-6, is EAGVTQSPTHLIKTRGQQATLRCSPISGHTSVYWYQQALGLGLQFLLWYDEGEERNRGNFPPRFSGRQFPNYSSELNVNALELEDSALYLCASSLGEGTGANVLTFGAGSRLTVL.

V and J are TRBV2 and TRBJ1-1, with TRBD1 matching 12 bases. The length of the CDR3 is 14 residues. In germline, CDR1 is SNHLY, CDR2 FYNNEI. V gave up 3 bases and J gave up 6 bases; unmatched junction bases: 2. CDR3 nucleotides: TGTGCCAGCAGTGATGGGACAGGGGGCCCTGAAGCTTTCTTT. This translates into CASSDGTGGPEAFF.

Worth noting for this clone: The sample holds other DNA sequences that translate to the same CDR3. The rearrangement uses TRBV28 and TRBJ2-3, with unresolved D. This CDR3 is built from 12 residues. In germline, CDR1 is MDHEN, CDR2 SYDVKM. Trimming shortened V by 3 bases and J by 5 bases, and 6 bases separated the two germline ends. CDR3 loop: CASSFLGDTQYF. The DNA of the CDR3 is TGTGCCAGCAGTTTTCTTGGAGATACGCAGTATTTT.

This clone was recorded only once. The chain uses TRBV6-5 and TRBJ1-3; the D gene is possibly TRBD1 (5 bases). Germline loops: CDR1 MNHEY, CDR2 SVGAGI. CDR3 length: 16 residues. The V end was cut by 2 bases, the J end by 3 bases, with 14 bases between. Written as DNA, the CDR3 is TGTGCCAGCAGTTACAAGGGGCCACTCCTTGGAAACACCATATATTTT. It translates to CASSYKGPLLGNTIYF.

A remark on this clone: The sample carries other DNA sequences with the same CDR3. V and J are TRBV5-4 and TRBJ2-2, with D maybe TRBD1 (6 bases). There are 15 residues in the CDR3. The V gene's germline CDR1 is SGHNT and CDR2 YYREEE (reference sequence). The V gene lost 4 bases and the J gene lost 6 bases, with 16 bases spanning the gap. CDR3 loop: CASSAPQGLAGELFF. The CDR3 DNA reads TGTGCCAGCAGCGCCCCCCAGGGGCTGGCCGGGGAGCTGTTTTTT.

V and J are TRBV6-6 and TRBJ1-2; D is undetermined. Germline V gives CDR1 MNHNY, CDR2 SVGAGI (reference sequence). The V and J ends lost 2 bases and 2 bases respectively, with 12 bases between them. The CDR3 is 15 amino acids. This chain's CDR3 is CASSYSGRSNYGYTF. Here the CDR3 DNA reads TGTGCCAGCAGTTACAGTGGCAGGTCCAACTATGGCTACACCTTC.

CDR3 region: CASGRDGTAYFQYF. DNA of the CDR3: TGTGCCAGCGGGCGGGATGGGACAGCCTACTTCCAGTACTTC. The chain is built from TRBV6-5 and TRBJ2-5; D might be TRBD1 (7 bases). V lost 8 bases to trimming and J lost 10 bases, with 23 bases between them. Germline V CDR1 and CDR2: MNHEY, SVGAGI. The CDR3 length is 14 residues.

This clone was counted between two and nine times. The V and J genes are TRBV5-1 and TRBJ1-2; D might be TRBD1 (5 bases). V lost 0 bases and J 4 bases, leaving 13 bases between the germline ends. The CDR3 contains 15 residues. The germline gives CDR1 SGHRS, CDR2 YFSETQ. CDR3 in DNA: TGCGCCAGCAGCTTGGCCCCGACAGAAACCTATGGCTACACCTTC. Translation gives CASSLAPTETYGYTF. The full variable domain, in which reference TRBV5-1 and TRBJ1-2 provide the parts outside the CDR3, is KAGVTQTPRYLIKTRGQQVTLSCSPISGHRSVSWYQQTPGQGLQFLFEYFSETQRNKGNFPGRFSGRQFSNSRSEMNVSTLELGDSALYLCASSLAPTETYGYTFGSGTRLTVV.

This sequence joins TRBV21-1 and TRBJ1-3; no DNA check was done on the table's D call, TRBD1. TRBV21-1 is listed as a pseudogene. This CDR3 region has 20 residues. The CDR3: CASSDTGTGGYRSSGNTIYF. The CDR3 region has the DNA TGTGCCAGCAGCGATACAGGGACAGGGGGTTATCGGAGCTCTGGAAACACCATATATTTT.

This chain links TRBV5-1 with TRBJ2-7, with D possibly being TRBD2 (5 bases). The V end lost 2 bases, the J end lost 1 base, and 10 bases lay between the germline ends. The CDR3 is 14 amino acids. Germline CDR1 and CDR2: SGHRS and YFSETQ. The DNA for the CDR3 is TGCGCCAGCAGCTTAACGGGGTCTTCCTACGAGCAGTACTTC. It translates to CASSLTGSSYEQYF.

The V gene is TRBV15, the J gene TRBJ2-5, with D possibly TRBD1 on 5 matching bases. V was pared by 5 bases and J by 5 bases, with 9 bases between. The germline gives CDR1 LNHNV, CDR2 YYDKDF (reference sequence). The CDR3 consists of 12 residues. The CDR3 DNA reads TGTGCCACCAGCCAATACAGGGAGACCCAGTACTTC. This codes for CATSQYRETQYF.

Only one count was recorded for this clone. The CDR3 DNA sequence: TGTGCCAGCAGCTCGACAGGGGTAATCGGTGAAGCTTTCTTT. Translation: CASSSTGVIGEAFF. The chain combines TRBV7-9 with TRBJ1-1, with 8 bases fitting TRBD1. The CDR3 is made up of 14 amino acids. Germline V gene lookup returns CDR1 SEHNR and CDR2 FQNEAQ (reference sequence). V was pared by 4 bases and J by 7 bases, with 8 bases of the junction left unmatched.

This clone was counted only a few times. The CDR3 DNA reads as TGCGCCAGCAGCCCGGGGACTAGCGGGGGGGAAGAGACCCAGTACTTC. Translating it yields CASSPGTSGGEETQYF. The chain uses TRBV5-1 and TRBJ2-5, with 16 bases matching TRBD2. The J segment lost 3 bases and the V segment lost 4 bases, leaving 3 bases of the junction unmatched. The CDR3 contains 16 residues. Germline CDR1 and CDR2: SGHRS and YFSETQ.

This chain uses TRBV5-4 with TRBJ2-2, with D perhaps TRBD2 (6 bases). The CDR3 covers 15 residues. V was pared by 4 bases and J by 5 bases, with 15 bases between. Per germline, CDR1 SGHNT and CDR2 YYREEE (reference sequence). CDR3 DNA sequence: TGTGCCAGCAGCCAACGCGGAGGGTGGACCGGGGAGCTGTTTTTT. Residues: CASSQRGGWTGELFF.

The chain combines TRBV28 with TRBJ2-7, with 9 bases lining up with TRBD1. J was trimmed by 3 bases and V by 4 bases; bases with no gene match: 16. Looked up from germline, CDR1 is MDHEN and CDR2 is SYDVKM. The length of the CDR3 is 18 residues. The CDR3 region is CASSYLPGQGQVRYEQYF. In nucleotides, the CDR3 is TGTGCCAGCAGTTATCTTCCGGGACAGGGTCAGGTACGCTACGAGCAGTACTTC.